A selection of T cell receptor beta chains follows, all from one sample in a study of blood T cell repertoires in COVID-19. Using immunoSEQ multiplex PCR, the repertoire was profiled, and TCRdb retains in-frame clones only, with some absent. The table records approximately 28,000 clones, 55% to 75% of them present only once. Material for sequencing was peripheral blood. The receptors originated from a boy younger than 10 with active or convalescent COVID-19. CDR3s leave out the opening cysteine and the closing phenylalanine or tryptophan.

V gene,J gene,CDR3 protein
TRBV5-8,TRBJ1-2,ASSSPPGTDNYGYT
TRBV18,TRBJ2-3,ASSLLSGADTQY
TRBV27,TRBJ1-1,ASSFQAGRNTEAF
TRBV27,TRBJ1-5,ASSLRGEAYSNQPQH
TRBV7-9,TRBJ2-3,ASSLYTGKSTDTQY
TRBV20-1,TRBJ1-1,MTNRGFEAF
TRBV5-6,TRBJ1-5,ASSHRNRQGASNQPQH
TRBV7-9,TRBJ2-5,ASSFPTGAETQY
TRBV6-5,TRBJ2-7,ASSYPPTGEGYEQY
TRBV18,TRBJ2-1,ASSSGQENEQF
TRBV10-2,TRBJ1-2,ASEGPWEGQTYGYT
TRBV4-2,TRBJ1-5,ASSQDHRQIVSNQPQH
TRBV5-8,TRBJ2-1,ASSPRVREQF
TRBV20-1,TRBJ2-5,SASFAEETQY
TRBV6-1,TRBJ2-4,ASSEEGLAGDRNIQY
TRBV29-1,TRBJ1-1,STPGGGRTEAF
TRBV7-9,TRBJ1-2,ASSRVTGGYGYT
TRBV5-1,TRBJ2-2,ASSPDTSVTGELF